Below, 17 T cell receptor beta chains from the same sample are listed, as sequenced in a study of blood T cell repertoires in COVID-19. The repertoire was sequenced with immunoSEQ multiplex PCR; TCRdb's copy has only in-frame clones and lacks some. Of approximately 250,000 clones listed, around nine tenths are singletons. Material for sequencing was PBMCs or T cells enriched from blood (not recorded which). These receptors were collected from a woman in her sixties in a cohort exposed to, infected with or recovered from COVID-19 (not recorded which).

Worth noting for this clone: Additional DNA sequences in this sample encode the identical CDR3. The chain couples TRBV18 to TRBJ2-7; 11 bases are shared with TRBD2. Germline CDR1 KGHSH, CDR2 LQKENI. The CDR3 length is 15 residues. J lost 2 bases, V lost 3 bases, and 3 bases had no gene match. CDR3 sequence: CASSPGLAGAYEQYF. As DNA, the CDR3 is TGTGCCAGCTCACCCGGACTAGCGGGTGCCTACGAGCAGTACTTC.

The chain links TRBV18 to TRBJ1-1; 8 bases are a match to TRBD1. The junction had 7 bases not matched to a gene; V was cut back by 6 bases and J by 4 bases. CDR1 and CDR2 (germline): KGHSH, LQKENI. This CDR3 is built from 14 residues. Here the CDR3 reads CASSRTGRSTEAFF. The CDR3 DNA reads as TGTGCCAGCTCTCGGACAGGGAGGAGCACTGAAGCTTTCTTT.

V usage is TRBV2 and J usage is TRBJ2-7; D is undetermined. The CDR3 length is 11 residues. V gave up 5 bases and J gave up 3 bases, with 5 bases separating them. Germline values: CDR1 SNHLY, CDR2 FYNNEI. The CDR3, as DNA: TGTGCCAGCAGTCCCGGCTACGAGCAGTACTTC. Its protein is CASSPGYEQYF.

V gene TRBV19 combines with J gene TRBJ1-3, with 10 bases fitting TRBD1. The CDR3 sequence is 16 residues long. V was clipped by 7 bases and J by 4 bases; unmatched bases: 10. Looked up from germline, CDR1 is LNHDA and CDR2 is SQIVND (reference sequence). In DNA, the CDR3 is TGTGCCAGTACCACGGGACAGGGGTTGAAAGGAAACACCATATATTTT. Its protein is CASTTGQGLKGNTIYF.

J is TRBJ1-2 and V is TRBV29-1, with D tentatively TRBD1 (5 bases). This CDR3 has 12 amino acids. Germline CDR1 is SQVTM and CDR2 is ANQGSEA. The ends were cut back, 2 bases at V and 6 bases at J, with 10 bases in the middle. CDR3 bases: TGCAGCGTTGAACCCAGGGTAGATGGCTACACCTTC. Protein: CSVEPRVDGYTF.

This chain joins TRBV6-4 and TRBJ1-5, with a weak D call TRBD1 (6 bases). The length of the CDR3 is 17 residues. V shed 3 bases and J shed 4 bases, with 19 bases lying between them. Germline V gene data show CDR1 as MRHNA and CDR2 as SNTAGT. The chain's CDR3 is CASSEPQTQGLNQPQHF. CDR3 sequence (DNA): TGTGCCAGCAGTGAACCGCAAACGCAGGGGCTAAATCAGCCCCAGCATTTT.

V usage is TRBV6-4 and J usage is TRBJ2-1; 10 bases map to TRBD2. The CDR3 consists of 15 residues. V lost 4 bases and J lost 5; bases outside the gene matches: 5. CDR1 and CDR2 (germline): MRHNA, SNTAGT. The chain's CDR3 is CASSAGAGGNNEQFF. The DNA of the CDR3 is TGTGCCAGCAGTGCCGGAGCGGGAGGGAACAATGAGCAGTTCTTC.

The rearrangement links TRBV2 to TRBJ2-1; 11 bases line up with TRBD1. Germline CDR1 and CDR2: SNHLY and FYNNEI. This CDR3 contains 13 residues. Trimming removed 4 bases from V and 7 bases from J; junction bases left unmatched: 0. CDR3 sequence (DNA): TGTGCCAGCAGTGGGGACAGGGGGAATGAGCAGTTCTTC. Amino acid sequence: CASSGDRGNEQFF.

The CDR3 DNA sequence: TGTGCCAGCAGTTCCGGTGACAGTTTTAATTCACCCCTCCACTTT. Residues: CASSSGDSFNSPLHF. The rearrangement uses TRBV28 and TRBJ1-6; tentative D call: TRBD1 (5 bases). The CDR3 consists of 15 residues. Trimming stripped 4 bases from V and 6 bases from J, with 13 bases between. The germline V gene encodes CDR1 MDHEN and CDR2 SYDVKM.

The chain has TRBV4-1 and TRBJ1-4; 10 positions match TRBD1. This CDR3 has 15 amino acids. V lost 3 bases and J lost 7; bases outside the gene matches: 5. Germline CDR1 MGHRA, CDR2 YSYEKL. The CDR3 is CASSQVRDRGEKLFF. The CDR3 DNA reads TGCGCCAGCAGCCAGGTCCGGGACAGGGGTGAAAAACTGTTTTTT.

The V and J genes are TRBV29-1 and TRBJ2-7, with TRBD1 matching 9 bases. This CDR3 spans 11 amino acids. Germline V gene lookup returns CDR1 SQVTM and CDR2 ANQGSEA. V was pared by 6 bases and J by 6 bases, with 3 bases of the junction left unmatched. CDR3 sequence: CSVPDRGEQYF. As DNA, the CDR3 is TGCAGCGTGCCGGACAGGGGCGAGCAGTACTTC.

The rearrangement links TRBV7-2 to TRBJ2-1; TRBD2 aligns across 14 bases. The CDR3 consists of 16 residues. Trimming cost V 5 bases and J 6 bases; bases outside gene matches: 6. Germline assignment: CDR1 SGHTA and CDR2 FQGNSA. CDR3 protein: CASSATSGRAGNEQFF. DNA for the CDR3: TGTGCCAGCAGCGCGACTAGCGGGAGGGCCGGCAATGAGCAGTTCTTC.

Remarks on this clone: Distinct nucleotide sequences in the sample also encode this CDR3. The rearrangement uses TRBV12-3 or TRBV12-4 and TRBJ1-5; 11 bases match TRBD1. The CDR3 contains 13 residues. V dropped 6 bases and J dropped 6; count of bases not matched to a gene: 1. As DNA, the CDR3 is TGTGCCAGCAGGGGACAGGGGGGTCAGCCCCAGCATTTT. Amino acids: CASRGQGGQPQHF.

The chain couples TRBV10-2 to TRBJ2-4; TRBD1 agrees at 11 bases. This CDR3 is 17 amino acids long. Trimming took 5 bases from V and 1 from J; bases not matched to a gene: 7. CDR1 and CDR2 from the germline V gene are WSHSY and SAAADI. CDR3 loop: CASSRTGGEVAKNIQYF. CDR3 DNA sequence: TGCGCCAGCAGTAGGACAGGGGGCGAGGTTGCCAAAAACATTCAGTACTTC.

This chain joins TRBV18 and TRBJ2-2; D gene ambiguous. In germline, CDR1 is KGHSH, CDR2 LQKENI. The CDR3 covers 13 residues. V was cut by 3 bases and J by 5 bases, with 7 bases left in between. The chain's CDR3 is CASSPTSTGELFF. For the CDR3, the DNA is TGTGCCAGCTCACCTACTTCGACCGGGGAGCTGTTTTTT.

As concerns this clone: The sample carries other DNA sequences with the same CDR3. This chain connects TRBV11-1 to TRBJ2-1, with 8 bases that match TRBD2. The length of the CDR3 is 15 residues. The junction had 4 bases not matched to a gene; V was cut back by 3 bases and J by 3 bases. CDR1 is SGHAT, CDR2 FQDESV, per germline (reference sequence). CDR3 DNA sequence: TGTGCCAGCAGCTTGTCGAGCGGGAGCTACAATGAGCAGTTCTTC. This translates into CASSLSSGSYNEQFF.

The J gene is TRBJ2-7, the V gene TRBV7-6; D might be TRBD1 (7 bases). With 5 bases removed from V and 2 bases from J, the gap between germline ends came to 10 bases. This CDR3 comprises 13 residues. Germline CDR1 is SGHVS and CDR2 is FNYEAQ. The DNA of the CDR3 is TGTGCCAGCAGCCAGGGGGGTCCCTACGAGCAGTACTTC. Protein: CASSQGGPYEQYF.